The clone carrying this T cell receptor beta chain was detected a few times. The target antigen is unknown. All donors came from Russia, were Caucasian and healthy, and spanned ages roughly 6 to 95. The entry originates in a study of blood T cells in healthy people across ages. The authors ran a second PCR of about 7 to 11 cycles using a sample-barcoded 5' primer and a J-beta primer mix. One entry per CDR3 protein results from TCRdb running MiXCR on the 5' RACE reads. The profile shows 650,000 to 900,000 distinct CDR3 sequences, around two thirds of them singletons. CDR1 and CDR2 from the germline V gene are KGHSH and LQKENI. The CDR3 covers 15 residues. Unmatched junction bases numbered 9, after V lost 3 bases and J lost 10 bases. Study-wide results and caveats: Per million T cells, the diversity of TCR beta decreased roughly linearly as age advanced.

Sequenced: blood. The J gene is TRBJ2-1, the V gene TRBV18, with 10 nucleotides matching TRBD2. This TCR derives from a man between 25 and 39 years old in good health. The CDR3 spells CASSPSGGAVPEQFF. In nucleotides, the CDR3 is TGTGCCAGCTCACCCAGCGGGGGGGCCGTCCCCGAGCAGTTCTTC. Full variable domain (outside the CDR3, taken from reference TRBV18 and TRBJ2-1): NAGVMQNPRHLVRRRGQEARLRCSPMKGHSHVYWYRQLPEEGLKFMVYLQKENIIDESGMPKERFSAEFPKEGPSILRIQQVVRGDSAAYFCASSPSGGAVPEQFFGPGTRLTVL.